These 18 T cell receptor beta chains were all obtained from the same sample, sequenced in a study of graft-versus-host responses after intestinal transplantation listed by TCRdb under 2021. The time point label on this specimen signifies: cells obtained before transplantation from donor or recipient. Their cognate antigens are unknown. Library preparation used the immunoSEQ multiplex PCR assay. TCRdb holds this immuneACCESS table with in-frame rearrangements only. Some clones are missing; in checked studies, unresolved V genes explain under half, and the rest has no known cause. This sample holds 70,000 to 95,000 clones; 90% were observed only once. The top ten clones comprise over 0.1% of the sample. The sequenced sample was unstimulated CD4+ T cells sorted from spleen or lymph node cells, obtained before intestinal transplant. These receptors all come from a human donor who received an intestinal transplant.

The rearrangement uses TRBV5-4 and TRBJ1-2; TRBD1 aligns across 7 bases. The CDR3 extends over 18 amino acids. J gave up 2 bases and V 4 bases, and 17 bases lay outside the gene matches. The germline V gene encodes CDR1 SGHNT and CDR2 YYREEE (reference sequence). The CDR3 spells CASSHIGSWTGVNYGYTF. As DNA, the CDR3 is TGTGCCAGCAGCCATATTGGAAGTTGGACAGGTGTCAACTATGGCTACACCTTC.

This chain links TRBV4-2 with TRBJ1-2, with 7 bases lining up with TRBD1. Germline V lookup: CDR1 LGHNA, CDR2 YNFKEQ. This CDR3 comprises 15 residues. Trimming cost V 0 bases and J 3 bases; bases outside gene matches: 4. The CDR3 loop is CASSQDHDRDYGYTF. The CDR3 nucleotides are TGTGCCAGCAGCCAAGATCACGACAGGGACTATGGCTACACCTTC.

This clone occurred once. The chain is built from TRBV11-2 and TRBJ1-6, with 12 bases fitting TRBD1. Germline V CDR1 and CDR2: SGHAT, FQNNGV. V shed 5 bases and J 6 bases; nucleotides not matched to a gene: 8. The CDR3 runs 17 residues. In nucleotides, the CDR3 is TGTGCCAGCAGCCCAGGGGACAGGGGGCGAGGTAATTCACCCCTCCACTTT. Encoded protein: CASSPGDRGRGNSPLHF. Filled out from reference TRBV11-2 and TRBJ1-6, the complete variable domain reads EAGVAQSPRYKIIEKRQSVAFWCNPISGHATLYWYQQILGQGPKLLIQFQNNGVVDDSQLPKDRFSAERLKGVDSTLKIQPAKLEDSAVYLCASSPGDRGRGNSPLHFGNGTRLTVT.

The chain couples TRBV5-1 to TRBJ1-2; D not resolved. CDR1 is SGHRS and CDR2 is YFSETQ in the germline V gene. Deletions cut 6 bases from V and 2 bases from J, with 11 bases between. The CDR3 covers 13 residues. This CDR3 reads CASTRGVNYGYTF. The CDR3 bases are TGCGCCAGCACCCGCGGGGTAAACTATGGCTACACCTTC.

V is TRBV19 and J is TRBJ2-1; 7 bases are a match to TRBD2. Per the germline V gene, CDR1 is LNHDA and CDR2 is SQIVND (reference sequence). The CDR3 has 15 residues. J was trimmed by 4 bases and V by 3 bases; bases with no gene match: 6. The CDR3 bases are TGTGCCAGTAGTATGAGGCGGGGGTCATACAATGAGCAGTTCTTC. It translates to CASSMRRGSYNEQFF.

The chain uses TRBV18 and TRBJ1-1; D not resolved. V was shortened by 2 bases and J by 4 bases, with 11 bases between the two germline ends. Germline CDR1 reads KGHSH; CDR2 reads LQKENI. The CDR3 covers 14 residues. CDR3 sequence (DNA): TGTGCCAGCTCACCAGGTCCCTCAGGCACTGAAGCTTTCTTT. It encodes CASSPGPSGTEAFF.

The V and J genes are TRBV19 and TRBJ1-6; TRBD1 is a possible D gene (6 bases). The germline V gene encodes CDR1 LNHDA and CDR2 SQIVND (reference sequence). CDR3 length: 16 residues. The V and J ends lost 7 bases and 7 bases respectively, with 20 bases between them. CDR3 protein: CASTKSVGHANSPLHF. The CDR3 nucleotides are TGTGCCAGTACCAAATCGGTGGGACATGCGAATTCACCCCTCCACTTT.

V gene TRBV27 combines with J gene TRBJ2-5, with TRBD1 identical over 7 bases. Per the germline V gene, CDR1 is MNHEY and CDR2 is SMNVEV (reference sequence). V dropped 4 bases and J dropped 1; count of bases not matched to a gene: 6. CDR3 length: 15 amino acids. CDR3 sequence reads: CASSSAGTAQETQYF. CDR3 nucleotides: TGTGCCAGCAGTTCGGCCGGGACAGCCCAAGAGACCCAGTACTTC.

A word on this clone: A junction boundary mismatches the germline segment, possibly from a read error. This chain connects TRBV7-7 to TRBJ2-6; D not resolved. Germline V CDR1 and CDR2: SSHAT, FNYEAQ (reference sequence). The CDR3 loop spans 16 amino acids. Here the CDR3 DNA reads TGTGCTAGCAGCTTAACCCCCCAGGCCGGGGCCAACGTCCTGACTTTC. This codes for CASSLTPQAGANVLTF.

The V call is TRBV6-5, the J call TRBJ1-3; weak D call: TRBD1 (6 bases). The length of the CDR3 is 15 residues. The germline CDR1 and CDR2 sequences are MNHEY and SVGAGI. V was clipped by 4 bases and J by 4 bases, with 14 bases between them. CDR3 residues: CASSSGGAGGNTIYF. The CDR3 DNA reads TGTGCCAGCAGTTCGGGGGGCGCGGGGGGAAACACCATATATTTT.

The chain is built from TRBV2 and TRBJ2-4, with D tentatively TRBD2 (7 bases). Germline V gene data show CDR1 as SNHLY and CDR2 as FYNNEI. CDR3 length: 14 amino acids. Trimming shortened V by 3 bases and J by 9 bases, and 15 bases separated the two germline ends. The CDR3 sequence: CASSDGGAPGIQYF. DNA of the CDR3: TGTGCCAGCAGTGATGGGGGGGCCCCCGGCATTCAGTACTTC.

DNA of the CDR3: TGTGCCAGCAGTTACCAGGGGGAAGTCTCTGGAAACACCATATATTTT. Protein product: CASSYQGEVSGNTIYF. The gene calls are TRBV6-6 and TRBJ1-3; 7 nucleotides match TRBD1. Trimming removed 2 bases from V and 0 bases from J; junction bases left unmatched: 4. The CDR3 is made up of 16 amino acids. The germline V gene has CDR1 MNHNY and CDR2 SVGAGI (reference sequence).

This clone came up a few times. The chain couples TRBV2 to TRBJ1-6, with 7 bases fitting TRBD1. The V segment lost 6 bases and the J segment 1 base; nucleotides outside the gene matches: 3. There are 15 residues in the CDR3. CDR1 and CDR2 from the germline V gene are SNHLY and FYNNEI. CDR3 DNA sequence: TGTGCCAGCAGCTTCAGGGGGTCCTATAATTCACCCCTCCACTTT. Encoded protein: CASSFRGSYNSPLHF.

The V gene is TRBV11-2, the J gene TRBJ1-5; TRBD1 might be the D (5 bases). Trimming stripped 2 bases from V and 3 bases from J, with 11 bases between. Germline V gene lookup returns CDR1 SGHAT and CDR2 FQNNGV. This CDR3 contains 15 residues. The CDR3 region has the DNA TGTGCCAGCAGCTTAAGGGGATGGGACAATCAGCCCCAGCATTTT. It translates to CASSLRGWDNQPQHF.

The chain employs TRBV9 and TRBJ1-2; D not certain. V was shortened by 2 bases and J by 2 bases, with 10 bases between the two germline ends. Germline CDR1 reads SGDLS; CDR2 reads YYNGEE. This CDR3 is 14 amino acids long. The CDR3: CASSVEAANYGYTF. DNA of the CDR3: TGTGCCAGCAGCGTTGAGGCGGCAAACTATGGCTACACCTTC.

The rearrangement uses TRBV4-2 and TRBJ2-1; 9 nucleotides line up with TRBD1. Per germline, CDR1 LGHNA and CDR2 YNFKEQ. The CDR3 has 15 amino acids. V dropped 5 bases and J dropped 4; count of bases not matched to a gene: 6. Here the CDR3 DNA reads TGTGCCAGCAGCACCCGGACAGGGGAGTACAATGAGCAGTTCTTC. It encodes CASSTRTGEYNEQFF.

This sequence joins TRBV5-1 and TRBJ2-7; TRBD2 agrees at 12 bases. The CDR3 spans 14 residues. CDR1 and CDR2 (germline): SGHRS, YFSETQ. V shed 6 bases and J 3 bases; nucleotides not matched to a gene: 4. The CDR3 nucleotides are TGCGCCAGCACTAGCGGGGGGGCCGTCTACGAGCAGTACTTC. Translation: CASTSGGAVYEQYF.

The CDR3 nucleotides read TGCGCCACCCAAACAGCGGGGGGCCTCGATACGCAGTATTTT. Protein product: CATQTAGGLDTQYF. The chain has TRBV10-2 and TRBJ2-3; 9 bases match TRBD2. V shed 10 bases, J shed 6 bases, and the junction held 11 bases outside the gene matches. Germline assignment: CDR1 WSHSY and CDR2 SAAADI. The length of the CDR3 is 14 residues.